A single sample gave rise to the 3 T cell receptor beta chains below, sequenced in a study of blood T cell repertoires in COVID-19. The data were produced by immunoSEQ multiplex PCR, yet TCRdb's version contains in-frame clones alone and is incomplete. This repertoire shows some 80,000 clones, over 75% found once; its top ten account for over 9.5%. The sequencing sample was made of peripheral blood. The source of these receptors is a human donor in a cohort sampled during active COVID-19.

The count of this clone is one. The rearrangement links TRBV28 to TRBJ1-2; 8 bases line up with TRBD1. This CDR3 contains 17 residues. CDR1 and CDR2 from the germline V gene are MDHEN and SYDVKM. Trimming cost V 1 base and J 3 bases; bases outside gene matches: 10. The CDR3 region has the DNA TGTGCCAGCAGTTTATCCGCGGACAGGGTAGAGGACTATGGCTACACCTTC. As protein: CASSLSADRVEDYGYTF.

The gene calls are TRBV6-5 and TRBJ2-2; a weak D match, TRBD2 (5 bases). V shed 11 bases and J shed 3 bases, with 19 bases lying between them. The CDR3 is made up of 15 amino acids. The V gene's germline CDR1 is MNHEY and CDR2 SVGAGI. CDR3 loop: CAVTRVKGDTGELFF. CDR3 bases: TGTGCCGTGACGAGGGTTAAAGGCGACACCGGGGAGCTGTTTTTT.

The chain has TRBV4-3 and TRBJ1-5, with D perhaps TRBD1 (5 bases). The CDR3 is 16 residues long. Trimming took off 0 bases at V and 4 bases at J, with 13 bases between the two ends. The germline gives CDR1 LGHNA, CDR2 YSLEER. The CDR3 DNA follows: TGCGCCAGCAGCCAAGACCGCGCGGGGCTTAATCAGCCCCAGCATTTT. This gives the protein CASSQDRAGLNQPQHF.